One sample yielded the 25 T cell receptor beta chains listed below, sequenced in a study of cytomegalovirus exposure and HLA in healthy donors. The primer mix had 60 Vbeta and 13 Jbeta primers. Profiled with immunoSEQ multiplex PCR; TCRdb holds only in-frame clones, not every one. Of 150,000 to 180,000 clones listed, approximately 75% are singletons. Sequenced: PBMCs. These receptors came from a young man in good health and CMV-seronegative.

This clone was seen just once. The CDR3 DNA is TGCGCCAGCAGTGAGCAGGGGGGCCACGAGCAGTACGTC. This codes for CASSEQGGHEQYV. The chain uses TRBV10-2 and TRBJ2-7; D is possibly TRBD1 (7 bases). The CDR3 is made up of 13 amino acids. Germline CDR1 and CDR2: WSHSY and SAAADI. V shed 2 bases and J shed 5 bases, with 10 bases lying between them.

The CDR3: CASSLAPPGGEETQYF. As DNA, the CDR3 is TGTGCCAGTAGTTTAGCCCCCCCGGGGGGTGAAGAGACCCAGTACTTC. The chain has TRBV19 and TRBJ2-5; 7 nucleotides align to TRBD2. The CDR3 is 16 amino acids. The V segment lost 5 bases and the J segment 3 bases; nucleotides outside the gene matches: 12. Germline CDR1 is LNHDA and CDR2 is SQIVND (reference sequence).

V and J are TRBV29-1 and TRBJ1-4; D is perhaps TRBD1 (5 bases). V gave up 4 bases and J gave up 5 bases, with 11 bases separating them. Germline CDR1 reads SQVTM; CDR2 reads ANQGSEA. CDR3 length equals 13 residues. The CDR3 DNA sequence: TGCAGCGTTGTGCATGGGGCCAATGAAAAACTGTTTTTT. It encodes CSVVHGANEKLFF.

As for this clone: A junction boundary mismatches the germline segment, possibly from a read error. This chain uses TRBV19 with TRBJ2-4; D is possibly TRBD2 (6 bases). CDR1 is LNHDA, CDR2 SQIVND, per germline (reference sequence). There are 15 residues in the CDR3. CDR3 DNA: TGTGCCAGTAGTTACGGGGGTTTAGCCAAAAACAGTCAGTACTTC. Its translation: CASSYGGLAKNSQYF.

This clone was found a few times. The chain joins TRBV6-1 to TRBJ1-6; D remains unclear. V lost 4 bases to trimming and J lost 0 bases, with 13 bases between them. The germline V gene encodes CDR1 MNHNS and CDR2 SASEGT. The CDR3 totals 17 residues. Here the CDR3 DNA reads TGTGCCAGCAGTGCTTCAGACTCTAGCTCCTATAATTCACCCCTCCACTTT. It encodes CASSASDSSSYNSPLHF.

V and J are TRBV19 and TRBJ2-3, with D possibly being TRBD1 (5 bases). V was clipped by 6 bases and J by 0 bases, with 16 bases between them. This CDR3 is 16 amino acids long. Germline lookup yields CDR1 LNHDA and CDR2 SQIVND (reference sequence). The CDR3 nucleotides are TGTGCCAGTAGACCTGATAAGGGGTCTAGCACAGATACGCAGTATTTT. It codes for CASRPDKGSSTDTQYF.

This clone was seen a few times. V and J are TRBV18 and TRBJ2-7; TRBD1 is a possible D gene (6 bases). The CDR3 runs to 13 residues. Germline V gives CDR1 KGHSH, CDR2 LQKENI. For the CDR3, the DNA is TGTGCCAGCTCACCGTCGGAGATGGACAGCCTGCACGTC. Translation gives CASSPSEMDSLHV.

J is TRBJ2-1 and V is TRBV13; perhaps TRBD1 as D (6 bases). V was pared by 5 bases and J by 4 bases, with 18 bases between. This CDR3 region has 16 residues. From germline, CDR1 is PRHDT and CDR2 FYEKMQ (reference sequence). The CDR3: CASSPAGTTIYNEQFF. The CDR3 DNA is TGTGCCAGCAGCCCCGCCGGGACAACCATTTACAATGAGCAGTTCTTC. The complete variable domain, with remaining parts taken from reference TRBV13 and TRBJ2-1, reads AAGVIQSPRHLIKEKRETATLKCYPIPRHDTVYWYQQGPGQDPQFLISFYEKMQSDKGSIPDRFSAQQFSDYHSELNMSSLELGDSALYFCASSPAGTTIYNEQFFGPGTRLTVL.

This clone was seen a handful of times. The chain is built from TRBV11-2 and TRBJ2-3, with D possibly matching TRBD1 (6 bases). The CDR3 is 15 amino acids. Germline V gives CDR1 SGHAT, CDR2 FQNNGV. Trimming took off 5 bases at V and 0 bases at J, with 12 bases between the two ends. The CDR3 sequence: CASSPKGESTDTQYF. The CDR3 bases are TGTGCCAGCAGCCCCAAGGGGGAAAGCACAGATACGCAGTATTTT.

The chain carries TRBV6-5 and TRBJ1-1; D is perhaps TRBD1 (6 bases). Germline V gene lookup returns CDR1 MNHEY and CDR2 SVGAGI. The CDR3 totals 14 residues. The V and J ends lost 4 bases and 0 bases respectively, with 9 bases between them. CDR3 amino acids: CASSWTELNTEAFF. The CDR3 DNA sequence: TGTGCCAGCAGTTGGACAGAATTGAACACTGAAGCTTTCTTT.

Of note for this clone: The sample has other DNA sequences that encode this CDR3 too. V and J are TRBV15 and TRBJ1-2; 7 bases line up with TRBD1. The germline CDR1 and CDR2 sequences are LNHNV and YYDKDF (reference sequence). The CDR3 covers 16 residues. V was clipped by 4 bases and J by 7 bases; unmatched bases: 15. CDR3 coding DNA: TGTGCCACCAGCACCAAGGGACAGCCCATGAACAGTGGCTACACCTTC. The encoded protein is CATSTKGQPMNSGYTF.

CDR3 region: CASSSLAGGPFEQFF. In DNA, the CDR3 is TGTGCCAGCAGCTCACTAGCGGGGGGGCCGTTTGAGCAGTTCTTC. This sequence joins TRBV5-6 and TRBJ2-1; 13 bases match TRBD2. The germline V gene has CDR1 SGHDT and CDR2 YYEEEE. The CDR3 length is 15 residues. V lost 3 bases, J lost 9 bases, and 6 bases stayed unmatched.

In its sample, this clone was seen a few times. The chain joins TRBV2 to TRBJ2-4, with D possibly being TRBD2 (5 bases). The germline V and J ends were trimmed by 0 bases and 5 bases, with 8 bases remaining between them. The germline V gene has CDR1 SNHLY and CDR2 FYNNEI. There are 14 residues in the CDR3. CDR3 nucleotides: TGTGCCAGCAGTGAAGCGTGGGGAGAAAACATTCAGTACTTC. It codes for CASSEAWGENIQYF.

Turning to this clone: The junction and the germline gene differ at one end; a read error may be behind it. CDR3 nucleotide sequence: TGTGCTAGCAGCTTGGGGACAGGGACCTACGAGCAGTACTTC. This sequence encodes CASSLGTGTYEQYF. The V call is TRBV7-7, the J call TRBJ2-7; 9 bases fit TRBD1. CDR3 length: 14 amino acids. In germline, CDR1 is SSHAT, CDR2 FNYEAQ (reference sequence).

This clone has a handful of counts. The CDR3: CASSPVGSSGYTF. DNA for the CDR3: TGTGCCAGCAGCCCCGTCGGGTCCAGTGGCTACACCTTC. The genes are TRBV6-5 and TRBJ1-2; D call uncertain. Trimming took off 6 bases at V and 7 bases at J, with 15 bases between the two ends. This CDR3 spans 13 amino acids. Per the germline V gene, CDR1 is MNHEY and CDR2 is SVGAGI.

In nucleotides, the CDR3 is TGTGCCAGCAGTGCGGACAGGAGCTACGAGCAGTACGTC. Its protein is CASSADRSYEQYV. The J gene is TRBJ2-7, the V gene TRBV13, with 7 bases that match TRBD1. The length of the CDR3 is 13 residues. The germline V gene encodes CDR1 PRHDT and CDR2 FYEKMQ (reference sequence). Trimming at V came to 6 bases and at J to 3 bases, leaving 5 bases not matched to a gene.

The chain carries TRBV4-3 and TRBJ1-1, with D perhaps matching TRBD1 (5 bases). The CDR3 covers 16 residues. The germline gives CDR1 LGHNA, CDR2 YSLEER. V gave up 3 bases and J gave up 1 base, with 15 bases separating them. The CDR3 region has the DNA TGCGCCAGCAGCCATTACCCAGGGCTCCAGAACACTGAAGCTTTCTTT. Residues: CASSHYPGLQNTEAFF.

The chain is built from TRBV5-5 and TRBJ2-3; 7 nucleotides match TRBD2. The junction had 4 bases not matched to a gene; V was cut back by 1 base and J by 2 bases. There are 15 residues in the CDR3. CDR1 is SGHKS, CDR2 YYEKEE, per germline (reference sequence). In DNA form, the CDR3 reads TGTGCCAGCAGCTTGATCGGGGGGAACACAGATACGCAGTATTTT. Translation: CASSLIGGNTDTQYF.

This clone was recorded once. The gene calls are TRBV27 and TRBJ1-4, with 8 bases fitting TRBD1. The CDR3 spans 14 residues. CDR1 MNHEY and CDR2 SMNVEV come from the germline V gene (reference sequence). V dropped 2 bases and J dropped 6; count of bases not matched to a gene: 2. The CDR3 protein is CASSLQGAYEKLFF. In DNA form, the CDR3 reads TGTGCCAGCAGTTTACAGGGGGCATATGAAAAACTGTTTTTT.

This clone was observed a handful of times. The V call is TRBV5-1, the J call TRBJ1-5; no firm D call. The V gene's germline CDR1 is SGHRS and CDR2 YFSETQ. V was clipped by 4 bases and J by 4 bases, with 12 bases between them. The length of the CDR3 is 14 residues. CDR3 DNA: TGCGCCAGCAGCGGCGGATCCCCTAATCAGCCCCAGCATTTT. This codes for CASSGGSPNQPQHF. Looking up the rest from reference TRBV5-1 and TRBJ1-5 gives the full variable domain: KAGVTQTPRYLIKTRGQQVTLSCSPISGHRSVSWYQQTPGQGLQFLFEYFSETQRNKGNFPGRFSGRQFSNSRSEMNVSTLELGDSALYLCASSGGSPNQPQHFGDGTRLSIL.

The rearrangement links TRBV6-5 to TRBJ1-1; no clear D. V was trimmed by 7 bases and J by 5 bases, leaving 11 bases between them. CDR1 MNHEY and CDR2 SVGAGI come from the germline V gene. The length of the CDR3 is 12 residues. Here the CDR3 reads CASKVEGTEAFF. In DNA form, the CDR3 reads TGTGCCAGCAAGGTCGAGGGAACTGAAGCTTTCTTT.

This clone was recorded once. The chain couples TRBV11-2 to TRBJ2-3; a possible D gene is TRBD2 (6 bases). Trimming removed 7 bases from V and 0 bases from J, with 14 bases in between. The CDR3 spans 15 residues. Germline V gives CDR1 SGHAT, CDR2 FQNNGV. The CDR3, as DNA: TGTGCCAGCACTCAGGGAGGCCCCAGCACAGATACGCAGTATTTT. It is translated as CASTQGGPSTDTQYF. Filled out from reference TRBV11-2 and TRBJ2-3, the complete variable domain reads EAGVAQSPRYKIIEKRQSVAFWCNPISGHATLYWYQQILGQGPKLLIQFQNNGVVDDSQLPKDRFSAERLKGVDSTLKIQPAKLEDSAVYLCASTQGGPSTDTQYFGPGTRLTVL.

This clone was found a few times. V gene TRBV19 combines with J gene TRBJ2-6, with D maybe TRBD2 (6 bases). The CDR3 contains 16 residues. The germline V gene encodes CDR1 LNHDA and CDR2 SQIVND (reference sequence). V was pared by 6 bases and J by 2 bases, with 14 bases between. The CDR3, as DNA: TGTGCCAGTAGGGGACTTGCAAGGACTGGGGCCAACGTCCTGACTTTC. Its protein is CASRGLARTGANVLTF. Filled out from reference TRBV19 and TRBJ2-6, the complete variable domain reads DGGITQSPKYLFRKEGQNVTLSCEQNLNHDAMYWYRQDPGQGLRLIYYSQIVNDFQKGDIAEGYSVSREKKESFPLTVTSAQKNPTAFYLCASRGLARTGANVLTFGAGSRLTVL.

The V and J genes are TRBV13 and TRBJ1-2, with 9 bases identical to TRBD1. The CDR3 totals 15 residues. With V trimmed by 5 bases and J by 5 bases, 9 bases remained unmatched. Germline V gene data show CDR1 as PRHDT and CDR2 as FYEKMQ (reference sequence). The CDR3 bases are TGTGCCAGCAGCGTAACGAACAGGGGGCGGTATGGCTACACCTTC. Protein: CASSVTNRGRYGYTF.

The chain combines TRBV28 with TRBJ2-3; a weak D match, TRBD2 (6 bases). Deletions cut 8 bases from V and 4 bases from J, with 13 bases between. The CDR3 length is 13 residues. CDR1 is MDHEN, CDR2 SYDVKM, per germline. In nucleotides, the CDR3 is TGTGCCAGCCGTGGCGGGGCGGCAGATACGCAGTATTTT. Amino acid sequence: CASRGGAADTQYF.